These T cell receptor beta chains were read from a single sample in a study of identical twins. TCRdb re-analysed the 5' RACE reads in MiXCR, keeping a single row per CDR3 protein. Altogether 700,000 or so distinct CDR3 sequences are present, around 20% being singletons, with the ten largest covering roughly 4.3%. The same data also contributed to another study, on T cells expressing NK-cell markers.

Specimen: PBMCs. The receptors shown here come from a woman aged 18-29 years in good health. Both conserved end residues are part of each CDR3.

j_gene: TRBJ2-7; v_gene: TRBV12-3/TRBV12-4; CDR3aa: CASTFGPQGLAGREQYF
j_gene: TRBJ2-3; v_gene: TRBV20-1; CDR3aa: CSAMVTDTQYF
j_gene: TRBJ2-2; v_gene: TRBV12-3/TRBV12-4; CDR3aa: CASSFPLAGGAGELFF
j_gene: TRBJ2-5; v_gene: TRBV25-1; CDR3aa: CASSEPLEARRETQYF
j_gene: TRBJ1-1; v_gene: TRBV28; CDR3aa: CASSSALAAFF
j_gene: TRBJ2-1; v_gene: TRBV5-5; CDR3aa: CASSAGGGRWNEQFF
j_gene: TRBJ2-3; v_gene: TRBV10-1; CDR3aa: CASSGTRGGDTQYF
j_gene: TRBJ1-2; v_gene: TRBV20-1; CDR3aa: CSHYQDLHGYTF
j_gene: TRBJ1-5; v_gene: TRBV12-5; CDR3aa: CASVLTGTGDQPQHF
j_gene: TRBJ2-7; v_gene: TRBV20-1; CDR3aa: CSAMMAGNYEQYF
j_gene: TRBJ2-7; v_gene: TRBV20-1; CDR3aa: CSAADFPSYEQYF
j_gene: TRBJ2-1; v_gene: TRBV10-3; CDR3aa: CASKAGLAYYEQFF
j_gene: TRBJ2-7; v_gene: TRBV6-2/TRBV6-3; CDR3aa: CASSPRLAPSSYEQYF
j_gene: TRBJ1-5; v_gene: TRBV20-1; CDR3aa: CSASGQNNQPQHF
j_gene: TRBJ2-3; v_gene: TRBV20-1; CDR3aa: CSAREMGRRDTQYF
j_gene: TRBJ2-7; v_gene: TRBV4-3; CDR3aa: CASSYGRGQSYEQYF
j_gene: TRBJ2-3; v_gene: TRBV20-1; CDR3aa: CSAQKTSGRAGTDTQYF
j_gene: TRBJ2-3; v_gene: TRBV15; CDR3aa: CATSRDISGGGERDTQYF
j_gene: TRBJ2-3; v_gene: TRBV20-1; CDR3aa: CSAPSGSTDTQYF
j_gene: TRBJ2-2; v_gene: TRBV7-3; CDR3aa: CASSLTGGANTGELFF
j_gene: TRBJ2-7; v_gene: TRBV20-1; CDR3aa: CSARARGGDSLKYF
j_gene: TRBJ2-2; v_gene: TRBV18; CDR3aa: CASSVRSGQTNTGELFF
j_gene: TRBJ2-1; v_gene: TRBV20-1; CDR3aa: CSAGGSYNEQFF
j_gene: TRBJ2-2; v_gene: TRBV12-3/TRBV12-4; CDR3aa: CASSQQSGSNTGELFF
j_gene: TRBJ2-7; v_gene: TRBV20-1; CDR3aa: CSASSVAGGHYEQYF
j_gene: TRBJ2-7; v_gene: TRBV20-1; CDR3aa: CSARELAGVFHEQYF
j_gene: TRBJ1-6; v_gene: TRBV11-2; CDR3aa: CASRGRSTLHF
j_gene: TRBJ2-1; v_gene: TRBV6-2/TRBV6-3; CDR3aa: CASSYIRGGDEQFF
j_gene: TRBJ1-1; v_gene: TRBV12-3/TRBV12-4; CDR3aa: CASSPQSRVTEAFF
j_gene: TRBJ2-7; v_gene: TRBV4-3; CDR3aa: CASSLTKASYEQYF
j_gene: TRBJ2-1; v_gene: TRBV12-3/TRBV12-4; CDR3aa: CASRREARGLSLSYNEQFF
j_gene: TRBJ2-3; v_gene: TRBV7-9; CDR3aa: CASSLAGWRDTQYF
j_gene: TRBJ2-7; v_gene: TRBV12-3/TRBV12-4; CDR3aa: CASSFSLVGEQYF
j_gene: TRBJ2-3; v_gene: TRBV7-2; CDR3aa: CASSLVRLALSTDTQYF
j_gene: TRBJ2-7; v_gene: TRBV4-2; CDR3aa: CASSQLQDRSYEQYF
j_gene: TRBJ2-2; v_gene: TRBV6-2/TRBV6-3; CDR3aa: CASTRTGGHGELFF
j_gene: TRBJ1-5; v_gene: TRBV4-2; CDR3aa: CASSQGVNSNQPQHF
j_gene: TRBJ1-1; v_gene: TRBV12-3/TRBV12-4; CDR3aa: CASTPLLWNTEAFF
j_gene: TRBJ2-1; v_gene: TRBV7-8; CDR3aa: CASSLVGGVSGEQFF
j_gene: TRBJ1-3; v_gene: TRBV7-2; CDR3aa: CASSFTPSSGNTIYF
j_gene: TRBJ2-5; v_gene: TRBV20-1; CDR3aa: CSAPRGTLQETQYF
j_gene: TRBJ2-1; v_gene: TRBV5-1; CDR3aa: CASSAPSDEQFF
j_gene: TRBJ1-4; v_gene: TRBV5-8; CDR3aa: CASSFTGREEKLFF
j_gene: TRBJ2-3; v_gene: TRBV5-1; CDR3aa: CASKSRASSTDTQYF
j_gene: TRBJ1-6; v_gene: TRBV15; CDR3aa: CATMAGRYNSPLHF